This T cell receptor (beta chain) came from a study of T cell responses to AZD1222 COVID-19 vaccine. Using immunoSEQ multiplex PCR, the repertoire was profiled, and TCRdb retains in-frame clones only, with some absent. Of 100,000 to 150,000 clones in the sample, about 89% were seen once. This clone appeared once. Germline V gene sequence: CDR1 SEHNR, CDR2 FQNEAQ (reference sequence). Trimming cost V 5 bases and J 4 bases; bases outside gene matches: 6. The CDR3 runs 14 residues. This sequence originates from an adult in good health. This sample comprised peripheral blood, obtained on day 0 of AZD1222 vaccination. V is TRBV7-9 and J is TRBJ2-5; TRBD2 agrees at 8 bases. CDR3 sequence (DNA): TGTGCCAGCAGCCGCGACAGCGGGGGAGAGACCCAGTACTTC. The encoded protein is CASSRDSGGETQYF.